The clone carrying this T cell receptor beta chain was counted many times. MiXCR was run by TCRdb on the 5' RACE reads, yielding one entry per CDR3 protein. The table lists approximately 130,000 distinct CDR3 sequences, approximately 3.2% of them singletons. The CDR3 runs 17 residues. The ends were cut back, 0 bases at V and 8 bases at J, with 21 bases in the middle. Germline values: CDR1 SGDLS, CDR2 YYNGEE. The entry originates in a study of neurological immune-mediated disorders. The sample taken for sequencing was PBMCs. The source is a woman under 40 with multiple sclerosis. V gene TRBV9 combines with J gene TRBJ2-1; weak D call: TRBD1 (7 bases). The CDR3 DNA reads as TGTGCCAGCAGCGTAGAGTCCTCAGGGGGGTACTTCGATGAGCAGTTCTTC. It codes for CASSVESSGGYFDEQFF.